This T cell receptor (beta chain) is drawn from a study of monozygotic twins with inflammatory bowel disease (dated by TCRdb to between 2017 and 2020). At the level of the whole study: A total of around 30 monozygotic twin pairs were included in the full study, comprising nine German pairs (four IBD-concordant, five IBD-discordant) and 19 IBD-discordant Danish pairs. The search for disease-associated traits relied mainly on comparing, within discordant pairs, IBD patients with their genetically identical healthy co-twins. Each individual had, on average, about 151 000 unique TCRalpha sequences and 181 000 unique TCRbeta sequences available for analysis.

Library creation used 5' RACE. Preparation of each TCR library used around 3,500 ng of total RNA. For each sample, cDNA synthesis was carried out in eight separate reactions using SMARTScribe reverse transcriptase. Unique molecular identifiers containing a 6-nucleotide sample barcode were introduced through template switching during cDNA synthesis. Amplification of TCRalpha and TCRbeta cDNA involved two nested PCRs of approximately 17 and 9 cycles, and each PCR was followed by bead purification. Before amplification, the cDNA was treated with uracil DNA-glycosylase and purified using the QIAquick PCR purification kit. The second PCR added Illumina TruSeq-compatible adapters along with sample-specific barcodes. TapeStation and Qubit were used to check library quality and concentration, and around 4.7 ng of each library was pooled. Sequencing of the pooled libraries was done on an Illumina HiSeq2500 single-index Rapid Run using custom sequencing primers and 2 x 100 bp reads. Per the authors' processing: MiGEC version 1.2.6 was used for UMI-based consensus assembly to correct PCR and sequencing errors. MiXCR version 2.1.1 handled V(D)J alignment, clonotype assembly and CDR3 extraction. To normalise gene usage, clonotype sharing and MAIT/NKT TCR abundance, the analysis used the top 1000, 10 000 and 20 000 clonotypes per sample. After downsampling to 27 000 UMIs, diversity was calculated as the inverse Simpson index using the vegan R package. Paired Mann-Whitney U tests were applied to discordant twin pairs, and Benjamini-Hochberg correction was used for multiple testing. TCRdb reprocessed the reads and assigns one entry to each CDR3 protein sequence, leaving out DNA. These V and J calls rely on TCRdb rather than the paper's analysis. This sample's table lists 300,000 to 450,000 distinct CDR3 sequences. Just over 2.5% of the sample rests with the top ten.

From each donor, a roughly 2.3 ml peripheral blood sample was collected into PAXgene tubes and stored at -80 degrees C. Without any T cell sorting, total RNA was extracted from whole blood using the PAXgene blood miRNA kit on an automated QIAcube. Deep TCRalpha and TCRbeta repertoire profiling with unique molecular barcoding was performed on peripheral blood of monozygotic twin pairs concordant or discordant for inflammatory bowel disease. Smoking habits were recorded for all twin pairs, and individuals were classified as current, former or never smokers. To note about this clonotype: It lacks a known antigen.

Study-wide conclusions, independent of this receptor: Different T cell subtypes could not be distinguished in the analysis. Background noise and inter-individual variability may have been introduced into the repertoires by the differing immunosuppressive treatments among patients. No single strong signal or clonotype linked to IBD turned up in the results, so the idea that one exists was not supported. IBD patients shared fewer clonotypes with other individuals than healthy twins did, most markedly in patients showing signs of disease activity. IBD patients had lower TCRbeta repertoire diversity, measured by the inverse Simpson index, than their healthy co-twins. Repertoire similarity did not differ between concordant and discordant twins, possibly due to limited statistical power.

The CDR3 runs 14 residues from the cysteine to the phenylalanine. No nucleotide data were recorded. The germline V gene gives CDR1 as MGHDK and CDR2 as SYGVNS. Sequencing was performed on blood. Here the chain combines TRBV25-1 and TRBJ2-7; TCRdb proposes TRBD1, but this gene call is untestable without DNA. The clonotype comes from a human donor with ulcerative colitis or Crohn's disease, or a healthy co-twin of an affected twin (not recorded which). The CDR3 has the sequence CASSHPGLGYEQYF.